This T cell receptor beta chain was identified in a study of T cell changes during pregnancy in multiple sclerosis. The germline V gene encodes CDR1 PRHDT and CDR2 FYEKMQ (reference sequence). The length of the CDR3 is 15 residues. Trimming left V 5 bases short and J 5 bases short, with 15 bases between. The protocol was immunoSEQ multiplex PCR, while the TCRdb copy is restricted to in-frame clones and leaves out a portion. The sample holds tens of thousands of clones; around 93% are singletons and the top ten take 0.85%. The chain carries TRBV13 and TRBJ1-4; D call uncertain. The source was peripheral blood, collected in the first trimester of pregnancy. This clonotype was obtained from a female donor with multiple sclerosis, enrolled in a pregnancy study. CDR3 DNA sequence: TGTGCCAGCAGCCCGACGGACGGGGTAAATGAAAAACTGTTTTTT. It is translated as CASSPTDGVNEKLFF. The variable domain in full, completed from reference TRBV13 and TRBJ1-4, reads AAGVIQSPRHLIKEKRETATLKCYPIPRHDTVYWYQQGPGQDPQFLISFYEKMQSDKGSIPDRFSAQQFSDYHSELNMSSLELGDSALYFCASSPTDGVNEKLFFGSGTQLSVL.